Following are 24 T cell receptor beta chains from one sample sequenced in a study of blood T cells in healthy people across ages. The authors ran a second PCR of roughly 6 to 11 cycles using a sample-barcoded 5' primer and a J-beta primer mix. One entry per CDR3 protein, called by TCRdb with MiXCR from the 5' RACE reads. The sample shows roughly 730,000 distinct CDR3 sequences, 45% to 70% of them seen only once. The sequencing input was blood. These receptors all come from a man aged 35-49 years in good health.

This clonotype was seen only a few times. The chain couples TRBV9 to TRBJ2-5; D gene unclear. CDR1 SGDLS and CDR2 YYNGEE come from the germline V gene. The CDR3 totals 15 residues. The ends were cut back, 4 bases at V and 2 bases at J, with 15 bases in the middle. The CDR3 loop reads CASSPASGWQETQYF. CDR3 bases: TGTGCCAGCAGCCCGGCGTCGGGCTGGCAAGAGACCCAGTACTTC.

This chain uses TRBV12-3 or TRBV12-4 with TRBJ1-1; the D gene is possibly TRBD1 (5 bases). The CDR3 totals 14 residues. Trimming stripped 6 bases from V and 1 base from J, with 12 bases between. DNA of the CDR3: TGTGCCAGCAGACAACAGGCCGGGAACACTGAAGCTTTCTTT. It encodes CASRQQAGNTEAFF.

This clonotype appeared a few times. The V gene is TRBV15, the J gene TRBJ1-4; no clear D gene. The CDR3 contains 12 residues. CDR1 and CDR2 from the germline V gene are LNHNV and YYDKDF (reference sequence). V shed 5 bases and J shed 6 bases, with 7 bases lying between them. DNA of the CDR3: TGTGCCACCAGCCCCGGGTATGAAAAACTGTTTTTT. As protein: CATSPGYEKLFF.

A remark on this clonotype: One junction end disagrees with the germline gene, perhaps due to a read error. This chain links TRBV20-1 with TRBJ2-3, with D tentatively TRBD2 (9 bases). Germline assignment: CDR1 DFQATT and CDR2 SNEGSKA (reference sequence). CDR3 size: 15 residues. CDR3 nucleotide sequence: TGCAGTGCTAGCGGGGCCCTAGCGGGGACAGGTACGCAGTATTTT. This sequence encodes CSASGALAGTGTQYF.

V is TRBV27 and J is TRBJ1-5; 7 positions agree with TRBD1. The germline V gene encodes CDR1 MNHEY and CDR2 SMNVEV (reference sequence). The CDR3 runs 15 residues. The junction had 9 bases not matched to a gene; V was cut back by 5 bases and J by 5 bases. The CDR3 sequence: CASSPETGFDQPQHF. The CDR3 coding sequence is TGTGCCAGCAGTCCCGAGACAGGGTTTGATCAGCCCCAGCATTTT.

The genes are TRBV7-3 and TRBJ2-1, with TRBD2 matching 9 bases. Per the germline V gene, CDR1 is SGHTA and CDR2 is FQGTGA. V lost 1 base and J lost 0; bases outside the gene matches: 7. This CDR3 comprises 18 residues. This CDR3 is CASSLINGGGASYNEQFF. The CDR3 DNA sequence: TGTGCCAGCAGCTTAATAAATGGCGGGGGGGCCTCCTACAATGAGCAGTTCTTC. Filled out from reference TRBV7-3 and TRBJ2-1, the complete variable domain reads GAGVSQTPSNKVTEKGKYVELRCDPISGHTALYWYRQSLGQGPEFLIYFQGTGAADDSGLPNDRFFAVRPEGSVSTLKIQRTERGDSAVYLCASSLINGGGASYNEQFFGPGTRLTVL.

The chain couples TRBV7-2 to TRBJ2-7, with D perhaps assigned TRBD1 or TRBD2 (6 bases each). CDR1 and CDR2 from the germline V gene are SGHTA and FQGNSA. CDR3 length equals 15 residues. The ends were cut back, 0 bases at V and 12 bases at J, with 21 bases in the middle. The CDR3 region has the DNA TGTGCCAGCAGCTTAGCGGTCGTCAGGCGGGACAAGACGTACTTC. Its protein product is CASSLAVVRRDKTYF.

This sequence joins TRBV6-2 or TRBV6-3 and TRBJ2-7; a possible D gene is TRBD1 (5 bases). The CDR3 length is 16 residues. CDR1 is MNHEY and CDR2 is SVGEGT in the germline V gene. The V and J ends lost 0 bases and 0 bases respectively, with 12 bases between them. The CDR3 protein is CASSYSGTGNSYEQYF. In DNA, the CDR3 is TGTGCCAGCAGTTACTCGGGAACAGGAAACTCCTACGAGCAGTACTTC.

This chain uses TRBV12-3 or TRBV12-4 with TRBJ1-4; no definite D call. Trimming took 2 bases from V and 10 from J, leaving 8 bases between them. This CDR3 has 12 amino acids. This chain's CDR3 is CASSLYRRKLFF. DNA for the CDR3: TGTGCCAGCAGTTTATACCGTCGAAAACTGTTTTTT.

This clonotype was recorded many times. The chain is built from TRBV20-1 and TRBJ2-5, with 7 bases aligning to TRBD2. The length of the CDR3 is 13 residues. Per germline, CDR1 DFQATT and CDR2 SNEGSKA (reference sequence). In DNA, the CDR3 is TGCAGCGCCAGACTAGCCGGCCAAGAGACCCAGTACTTC. Its translation is CSARLAGQETQYF.

This clonotype came up many times. This chain connects TRBV12-3 or TRBV12-4 to TRBJ2-7; 10 bases map to TRBD2. V lost 1 base and J lost 9; bases outside the gene matches: 12. The CDR3 consists of 16 residues. CDR3 protein: CASSLGRQGTSAGQYF. CDR3 nucleotide sequence: TGTGCCAGCAGTTTAGGCAGACAGGGGACTAGCGCTGGGCAGTACTTC.

This clonotype showed up just once. This rearrangement joins TRBV30 to TRBJ2-5, with D tentatively TRBD1 or TRBD2 (5 bases each). Germline CDR1 and CDR2: GTSNPN and SVGIG (reference sequence). Trimming pared 8 bases from V and 7 bases from J, leaving 14 bases between. The CDR3 sequence is 11 residues long. Here the CDR3 DNA reads TGTGCCGGGACCCAAACGGGGACCCAGTACTTC. Translated, it gives CAGTQTGTQYF.

The J gene is TRBJ2-7, the V gene TRBV20-1; D possibly corresponds to TRBD1 (6 bases). CDR3 size: 15 residues. Trimming took off 2 bases at V and 2 bases at J, with 16 bases between the two ends. The germline V gene has CDR1 DFQATT and CDR2 SNEGSKA (reference sequence). The CDR3 bases are TGCAGTGCTAGACCCAGGGGCAGGGATGCCTACGAGCAGTACTTC. This codes for CSARPRGRDAYEQYF.

V usage is TRBV28 and J usage is TRBJ2-1; possibly TRBD2 for D (5 bases). Germline V gene lookup returns CDR1 MDHEN and CDR2 SYDVKM. This CDR3 is 15 amino acids long. V shed 4 bases and J shed 6 bases, with 16 bases lying between them. CDR3 in amino acids: CASSYRILVGNEQFF. The CDR3 region has the DNA TGTGCCAGCAGTTACCGTATACTAGTGGGCAATGAGCAGTTCTTC.

This clonotype was seen a few times. V usage is TRBV4-1 and J usage is TRBJ2-3; a weak D match, TRBD2 (6 bases). CDR3 length equals 15 residues. The V end was cut by 0 bases, the J end by 6 bases, with 13 bases between. Looked up from germline, CDR1 is MGHRA and CDR2 is YSYEKL. CDR3: CASSQDGRWWDTQYF. The CDR3 bases are TGCGCCAGCAGCCAAGATGGGAGGTGGTGGGATACGCAGTATTTT.

The rearrangement links TRBV6-2 or TRBV6-3 to TRBJ1-5; D uncertain. CDR3 length: 13 residues. The V gene lost 7 bases and the J gene lost 2 bases, with 9 bases spanning the gap. Per the germline V gene, CDR1 is MNHEY and CDR2 is SVGEGT. The CDR3 DNA is TGTGCCAGCATAGACGGGCGCAATCAGCCCCAGCATTTT. This codes for CASIDGRNQPQHF.

In this sample, this clonotype turned up many times. This chain links TRBV29-1 with TRBJ2-1; the D gene could be TRBD1 or TRBD2 (5 bases each). Germline values: CDR1 SQVTM, CDR2 ANQGSEA. Trimming left V 1 base short and J 7 bases short, with 17 bases between. CDR3 length: 15 residues. In DNA form, the CDR3 reads TGCAGCGTTGAAGTAGGGGCCCGGGGAGCGAATGAGCAGTTCTTC. Translating gives CSVEVGARGANEQFF.

The chain has TRBV18 and TRBJ2-7; D remains ambiguous. The length of the CDR3 is 13 residues. V was cut by 4 bases and J by 3 bases, with 10 bases left in between. CDR1 and CDR2 from the germline V gene are KGHSH and LQKENI. In nucleotides, the CDR3 is TGTGCCAGCTCACGGGATAACAACTACGAGCAGTACTTC. Its translation is CASSRDNNYEQYF.

The chain joins TRBV20-1 to TRBJ2-3, with D perhaps matching TRBD1 (7 bases). The CDR3 has 14 residues. V lost 5 bases to trimming and J lost 4 bases, with 16 bases between them. In germline, CDR1 is DFQATT, CDR2 SNEGSKA (reference sequence). DNA for the CDR3: TGCAGTGCTGGAGGGGGCCGAGGCGCAGATACGCAGTATTTT. This codes for CSAGGGRGADTQYF.

This clonotype came up a few times. The V and J genes are TRBV20-1 and TRBJ2-7, with 13 bases lining up with TRBD2. The ends lost 5 bases at V and 5 bases at J; junction bases unmatched: 3. CDR1 DFQATT and CDR2 SNEGSKA come from the germline V gene (reference sequence). The CDR3 is 13 amino acids. This chain's CDR3 is CSAGLAGAHEQYF. The CDR3 nucleotides are TGCAGTGCTGGACTAGCGGGAGCCCACGAGCAGTACTTC.

V and J are TRBV3-1 and TRBJ2-6; D ambiguous. V was trimmed by 4 bases and J by 1 base, leaving 14 bases between them. This CDR3 is built from 17 residues. Germline loops: CDR1 LGHDT, CDR2 YNNKEL (reference sequence). DNA for the CDR3: TGTGCCAGCAGCCCGGGCCTAGACTGGTCTGGGGCCAACGTCCTGACTTTC. It specifies CASSPGLDWSGANVLTF.

The V gene is TRBV7-8, the J gene TRBJ2-7, with D hard to call. The ends were cut back, 6 bases at V and 5 bases at J, with 11 bases in the middle. The CDR3 has 12 amino acids. Germline CDR1 and CDR2: SGHVS and FQNEAQ. CDR3 bases: TGTGCCAGCAGACAGCGAGGCGACGAGCAGTACTTC. Amino acids: CASRQRGDEQYF. Based on the CDR3 plus reference TRBV7-8 and TRBJ2-7, the full variable domain is GAGVSQSPRYKVAKRGQDVALRCDPISGHVSLFWYQQALGQGPEFLTYFQNEAQLDKSGLPSDRFFAERPEGSVSTLKIQRTQQEDSAVYLCASRQRGDEQYFGPGTRLTVT.

This chain connects TRBV12-3 or TRBV12-4 to TRBJ2-2, with 10 bases fitting TRBD1. The CDR3 spans 18 residues. The junction had 15 bases not matched to a gene; V was cut back by 5 bases and J by 6 bases. In DNA, the CDR3 is TGTGCCAGCAGTCCGCGGGGACAGGGGCTTCAAAGGCCCGGGGAGCTGTTTTTT. Its translation: CASSPRGQGLQRPGELFF.

This chain joins TRBV12-3 or TRBV12-4 and TRBJ1-3; the D is unclear. V dropped 6 bases and J dropped 4 bases, with 13 bases sitting between them. The CDR3 has 14 amino acids. The CDR3 loop reads CASRYINVGNTIYF. The CDR3 DNA follows: TGTGCCAGCAGGTATATAAACGTCGGAAACACCATATATTTT.